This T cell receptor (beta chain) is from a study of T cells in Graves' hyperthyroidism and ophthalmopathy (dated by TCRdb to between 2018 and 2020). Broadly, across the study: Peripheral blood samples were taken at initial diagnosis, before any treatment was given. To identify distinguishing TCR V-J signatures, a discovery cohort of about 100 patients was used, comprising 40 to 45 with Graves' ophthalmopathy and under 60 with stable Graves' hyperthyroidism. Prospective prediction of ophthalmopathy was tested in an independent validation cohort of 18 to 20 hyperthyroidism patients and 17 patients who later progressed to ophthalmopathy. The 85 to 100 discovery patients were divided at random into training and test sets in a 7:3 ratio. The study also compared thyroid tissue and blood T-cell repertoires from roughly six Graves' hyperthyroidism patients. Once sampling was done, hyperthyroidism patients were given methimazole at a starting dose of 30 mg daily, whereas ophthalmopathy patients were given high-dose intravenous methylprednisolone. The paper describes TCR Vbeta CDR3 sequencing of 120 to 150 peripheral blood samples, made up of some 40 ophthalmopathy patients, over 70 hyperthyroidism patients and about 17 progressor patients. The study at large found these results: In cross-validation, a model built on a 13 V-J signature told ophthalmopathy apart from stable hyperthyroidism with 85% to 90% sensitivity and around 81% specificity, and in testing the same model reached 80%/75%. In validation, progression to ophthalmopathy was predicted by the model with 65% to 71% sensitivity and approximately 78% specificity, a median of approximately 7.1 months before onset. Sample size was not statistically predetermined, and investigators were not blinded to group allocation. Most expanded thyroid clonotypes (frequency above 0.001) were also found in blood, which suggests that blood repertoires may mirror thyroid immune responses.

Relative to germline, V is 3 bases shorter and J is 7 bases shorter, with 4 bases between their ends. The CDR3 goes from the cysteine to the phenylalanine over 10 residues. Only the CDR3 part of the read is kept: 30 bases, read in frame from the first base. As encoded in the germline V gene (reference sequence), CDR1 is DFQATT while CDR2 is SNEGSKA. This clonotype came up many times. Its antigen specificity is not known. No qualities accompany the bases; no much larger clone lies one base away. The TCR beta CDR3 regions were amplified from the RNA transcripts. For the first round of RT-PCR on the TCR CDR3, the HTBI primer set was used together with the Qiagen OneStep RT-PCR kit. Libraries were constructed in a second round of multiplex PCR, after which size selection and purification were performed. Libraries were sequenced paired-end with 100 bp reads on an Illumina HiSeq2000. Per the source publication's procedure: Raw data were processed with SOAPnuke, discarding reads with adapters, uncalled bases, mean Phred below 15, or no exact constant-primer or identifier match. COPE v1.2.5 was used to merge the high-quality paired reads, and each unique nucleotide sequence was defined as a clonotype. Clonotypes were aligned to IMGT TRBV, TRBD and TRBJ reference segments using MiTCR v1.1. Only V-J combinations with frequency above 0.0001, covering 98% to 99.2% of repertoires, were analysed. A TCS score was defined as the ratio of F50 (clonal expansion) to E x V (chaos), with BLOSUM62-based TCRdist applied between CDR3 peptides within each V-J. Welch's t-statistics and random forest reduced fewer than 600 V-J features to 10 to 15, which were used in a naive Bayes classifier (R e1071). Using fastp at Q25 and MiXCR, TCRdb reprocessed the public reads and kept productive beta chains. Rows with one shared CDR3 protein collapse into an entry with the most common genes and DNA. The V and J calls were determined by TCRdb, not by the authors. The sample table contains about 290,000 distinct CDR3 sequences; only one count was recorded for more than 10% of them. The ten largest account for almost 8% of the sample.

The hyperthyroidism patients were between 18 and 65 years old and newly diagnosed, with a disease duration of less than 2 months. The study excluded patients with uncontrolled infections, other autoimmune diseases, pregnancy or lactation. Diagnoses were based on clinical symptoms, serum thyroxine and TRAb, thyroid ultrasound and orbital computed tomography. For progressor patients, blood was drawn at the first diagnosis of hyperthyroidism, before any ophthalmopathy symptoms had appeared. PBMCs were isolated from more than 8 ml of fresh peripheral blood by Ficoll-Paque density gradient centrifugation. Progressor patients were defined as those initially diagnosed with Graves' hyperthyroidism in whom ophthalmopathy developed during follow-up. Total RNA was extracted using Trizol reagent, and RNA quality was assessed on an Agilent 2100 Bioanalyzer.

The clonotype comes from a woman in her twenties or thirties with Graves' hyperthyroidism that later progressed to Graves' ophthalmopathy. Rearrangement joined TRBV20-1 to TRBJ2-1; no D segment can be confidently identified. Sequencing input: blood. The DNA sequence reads TGCAGTGCTAGTGTAAATGAGCAGTTCTTC. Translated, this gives CSASVNEQFF.